The rows below give T cell receptor beta chains drawn from one sample of a study of T cells after yellow fever vaccination. One entry per CDR3 protein, called by TCRdb with MiXCR from the 5' RACE reads. This table holds about 300,000 distinct CDR3 sequences, around 10% found once. Sequencing was performed on CD4+ T cells sorted from PBMCs, taken 5 days after the yellow fever booster vaccination. Source of these receptors: a man aged 18-30 years who received the YFV17D yellow fever vaccine. Each CDR3 is given with its conserved first and last residue. A D gene is named only where the DNA matches it firmly. Only some rows state a clone size, as once, few, many or a class for expanded clones.

j_gene	v_gene	abundance	d_gene	CDR3aa	CDR3nt
TRBJ1-2	TRBV6-1	-	-	CASREPGGPVGYTF	TGTGCCAGCAGGGAACCGGGGGGTCCGGTGGGCTACACCTTC
TRBJ2-3	TRBV4-3	-	TRBD2	CASSRQRGVASTDTQYF	TGCGCCAGCAGCCGACAGCGGGGGGTTGCTAGCACAGATACGCAGTATTTT
TRBJ2-7	TRBV5-1	many	-	CASSPRVGGYEQYF	TGCGCCAGCAGCCCTCGGGTTGGGGGCTACGAGCAGTACTTC
TRBJ1-1	TRBV6-5	-	TRBD1	CASSYIGQEIF	TGTGCCAGCAGTTACATAGGACAGGAGATTTTT
TRBJ1-6	TRBV12-3/TRBV12-4	many	-	CASSFLPGSNSPLHF	TGTGCCAGCAGTTTCCTCCCAGGTTCCAATTCACCCCTCCACTTT
TRBJ1-1	TRBV5-4	few	-	CASSSFFGVTEAFF	TGTGCCAGCAGCTCGTTTTTCGGGGTCACTGAAGCTTTCTTT
TRBJ2-5	TRBV4-3	many	TRBD1	CASSQEKTGAQYF	TGCGCCAGCAGCCAAGAAAAAACAGGGGCCCAGTACTTC
TRBJ2-5	TRBV5-1	-	-	CASSYGRTSVETQYF	TGCGCCAGCAGCTACGGTCGGACCTCGGTCGAGACCCAGTACTTC
TRBJ1-1	TRBV4-1	-	TRBD1	CASIRGQGFTEAFF	TGCGCCAGCATCCGGGGACAGGGGTTCACTGAAGCTTTCTTT
TRBJ2-2	TRBV7-2	few	-	CASSLGGATGELFF	TGTGCCAGCAGCTTAGGGGGTGCCACCGGGGAGCTGTTTTTT
TRBJ2-1	TRBV5-1	many	-	CASSSQGGAYNEQFF	TGCGCCAGCAGCTCCCAGGGGGGCGCCTACAATGAGCAGTTCTTC
TRBJ1-1	TRBV4-3	many	-	CASSRGRGTEAFF	TGCGCCAGCAGCCGGGGGAGGGGTACTGAAGCTTTCTTT
TRBJ1-5	TRBV5-1	-	TRBD1	CASSRTGLEAQHF	TGCGCCAGCAGCAGGACAGGGCTCGAGGCCCAGCATTTT
TRBJ2-4	TRBV20-1	-	TRBD1	CSATTRTGFAIQYF	TGCAGTGCTACGACCAGGACAGGGTTCGCCATTCAGTACTTC
TRBJ1-1	TRBV19	few	-	CASSRAEQAFF	TGTGCCAGTAGTCGGGCGGAACAAGCTTTCTTT